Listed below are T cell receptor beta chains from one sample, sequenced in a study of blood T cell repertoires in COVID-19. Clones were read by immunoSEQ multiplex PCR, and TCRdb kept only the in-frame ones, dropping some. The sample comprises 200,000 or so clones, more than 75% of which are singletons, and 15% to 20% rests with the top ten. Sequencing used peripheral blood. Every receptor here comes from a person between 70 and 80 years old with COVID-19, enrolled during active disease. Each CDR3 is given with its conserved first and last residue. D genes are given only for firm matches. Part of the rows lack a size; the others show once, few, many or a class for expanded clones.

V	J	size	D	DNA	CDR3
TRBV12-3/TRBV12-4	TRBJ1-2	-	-	TGTGCCAGCAGTTTAGGGCAGGGTGATGGCTACACCTTC	CASSLGQGDGYTF
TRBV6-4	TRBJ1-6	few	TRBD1	TGTGCCAGCAGTGTTGGACAGGGCGATAATTCACCCCTCCACTTT	CASSVGQGDNSPLHF
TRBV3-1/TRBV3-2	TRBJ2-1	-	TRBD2	TGTGCCAGCGGCGCGGGGGGGCCCAATGAGCAGTTCTTC	CASGAGGPNEQFF
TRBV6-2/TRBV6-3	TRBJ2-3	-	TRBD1	TGTGCCAGCAGCCCAAAGGGACAGGGGGTCCTCACAGATACGCAGTATTTT	CASSPKGQGVLTDTQYF
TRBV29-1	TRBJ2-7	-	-	TGCAGCGTCCTGACAGATATCTCCGAGCAGTACTTC	CSVLTDISEQYF
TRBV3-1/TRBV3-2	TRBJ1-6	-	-	TGTGCCAGCAGCCAAGGGAGCGGTGTTGGTAATTCACCCCTCCACTTT	CASSQGSGVGNSPLHF
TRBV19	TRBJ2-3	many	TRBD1	TGTGCCAGTAGGGGGACAGTAACAGATACGCAGTATTTT	CASRGTVTDTQYF
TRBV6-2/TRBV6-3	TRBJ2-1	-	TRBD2	TGTGCCAGCAGTCTGATAAACCTGGGACTAGCGGGAAGGAATGAGCAGTTCTTC	CASSLINLGLAGRNEQFF
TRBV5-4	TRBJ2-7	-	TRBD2	TGTGCCAGCAGCTTACCGCGGGGGTTCGAGCAGTACTTC	CASSLPRGFEQYF
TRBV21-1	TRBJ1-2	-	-	TGTGCCAGCAGCAAAGGGGCCTACTATGGCTACACCTTC	CASSKGAYYGYTF
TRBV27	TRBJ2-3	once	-	TGTGCCAGCAGTTCCAGAAGACAGACGTTGAGGACAGATACGCAGTATTTT	CASSSRRQTLRTDTQYF
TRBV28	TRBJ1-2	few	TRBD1	TGTGCCAGCAGCAACCCAGGGACAGTCCTCGGGGGCTACACCTTC	CASSNPGTVLGGYTF
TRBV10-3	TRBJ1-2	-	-	TGTGCCATCAGTGAGCTAAACTATGGCTACACCTTC	CAISELNYGYTF
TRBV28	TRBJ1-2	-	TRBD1	TGTGCCAGCAGTCAGCAGGGGGCGCTTGGCTATGGCTACACCTTC	CASSQQGALGYGYTF
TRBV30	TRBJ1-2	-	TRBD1	TGTGCCTGGAGCAGGGACAGGGGCGTCCGCTATGGCTACACCTTC	CAWSRDRGVRYGYTF
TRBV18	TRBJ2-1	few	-	TGTGCCAGCTCAGGGGGGTTTGAGCAGTTCTTC	CASSGGFEQFF
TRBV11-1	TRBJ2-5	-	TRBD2	TGTGCCAGCAGGGGGGTAGCGGGAGCATTTCGGGAGACCCAGTACTTC	CASRGVAGAFRETQYF
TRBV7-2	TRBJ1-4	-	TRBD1	TGTGCCAGCAGCTTGGGGGACAGGGGAAATGAAAAACTGTTTTTT	CASSLGDRGNEKLFF
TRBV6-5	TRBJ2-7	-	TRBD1	TGTGCCAGCAGGGACAGGGAAGGGTACGAGCAGTACTTC	CASRDREGYEQYF
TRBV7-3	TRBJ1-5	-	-	TGTGCCAGCAGCTTAGGTAGAAATCAGCCCCAGCATTTT	CASSLGRNQPQHF
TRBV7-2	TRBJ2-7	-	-	TGTGCCAGCAGCTTAGAGTGGCAGGTAGAAGAGCAGTACTTC	CASSLEWQVEEQYF
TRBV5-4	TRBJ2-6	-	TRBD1	TGTGCCAGCAGCCAACGGGACAGGGGATCTGGGGCCAACGTCCTGACTTTC	CASSQRDRGSGANVLTF
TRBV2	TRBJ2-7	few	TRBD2	TGTGCCAGCAGGAGGGGCGGGGGTAACTCCTACGAGCAGTACTTC	CASRRGGGNSYEQYF
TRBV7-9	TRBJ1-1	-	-	TGTGCCAGCGGCAACACTGAAGCTTTCTTT	CASGNTEAFF
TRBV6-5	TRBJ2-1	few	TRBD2	TGTGCCAGCAGTACCTCTAGCGGGATTCTGGGGCAGTTCTTC	CASSTSSGILGQFF
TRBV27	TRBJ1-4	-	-	TGTGCCAGCAGTTTTGCGGGGGTTTCTGAAAAACTGTTTTTT	CASSFAGVSEKLFF
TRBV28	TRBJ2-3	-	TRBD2	TGTGCCAGCTTAAGTAGCGGGGGGGCCGCCGATACGCAGTATTTT	CASLSSGGAADTQYF
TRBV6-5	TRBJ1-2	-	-	TGTGCCAGCAGTTACTCGACAGGTCTGACCCCCTATGGCTACACCTTC	CASSYSTGLTPYGYTF
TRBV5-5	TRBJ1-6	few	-	TGTGCCAGCAGCTTATACGACTGGAATTCACCCCTCCACTTT	CASSLYDWNSPLHF
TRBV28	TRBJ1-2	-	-	TGTGCCAGCAGTTTTCTGTGGCGGGTAGACTATGGCTACACCTTC	CASSFLWRVDYGYTF
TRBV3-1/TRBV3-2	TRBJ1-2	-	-	TGTGCCAGCAGCTTCCGGAGCAGAGTATTGGATGGCTACACCTTC	CASSFRSRVLDGYTF
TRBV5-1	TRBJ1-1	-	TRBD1	TGCGCCAGCAGCGCCACCGACAGGGGGGCCACTGAAGCTTTCTTT	CASSATDRGATEAFF
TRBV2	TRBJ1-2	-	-	TGTGCCAGCAGTAAACAGGGATACTATGGCTACACCTTC	CASSKQGYYGYTF
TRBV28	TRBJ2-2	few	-	TGTGCCAGCAGTTTAATAACAGGGATCGGGGAGCTGTTTTTT	CASSLITGIGELFF
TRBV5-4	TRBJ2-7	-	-	TGTGCCAGCAGCGTGACTGGCTCCTACGAGCAGTACTTC	CASSVTGSYEQYF
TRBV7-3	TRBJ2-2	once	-	TGTGCCAGCAGCCCCGGACTCTACACCGGGGAGCTGTTTTTT	CASSPGLYTGELFF
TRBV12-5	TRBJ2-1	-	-	TGTGCTAGTGGACCGACCAGCAGGGATGAGTTAAATGAGCAGTTCTTC	CASGPTSRDELNEQFF
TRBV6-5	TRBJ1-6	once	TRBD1	TGTGCCAGCAACATTAGGGGGCTTGATTCACCCCTCCACTTT	CASNIRGLDSPLHF
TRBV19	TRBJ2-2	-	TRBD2	TGTGCCAGTAGTATAGATAGCGGGAGAACCGGGGAGCTGTTTTTT	CASSIDSGRTGELFF
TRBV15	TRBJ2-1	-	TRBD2	TGTGCCACCAGCAGAGGGGGTCTAGCGGATGACAATGAGCAGTTCTTC	CATSRGGLADDNEQFF
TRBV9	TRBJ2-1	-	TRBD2	TGTGCCAGCAGCTTTAGCGGGGGGGCCCAGAATGAGCAGTTCTTC	CASSFSGGAQNEQFF
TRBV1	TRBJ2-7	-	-	TGCACCAGCAGCGCGGGGGGACTAGCCCCTAGTGAGCAGTACTTC	CTSSAGGLAPSEQYF